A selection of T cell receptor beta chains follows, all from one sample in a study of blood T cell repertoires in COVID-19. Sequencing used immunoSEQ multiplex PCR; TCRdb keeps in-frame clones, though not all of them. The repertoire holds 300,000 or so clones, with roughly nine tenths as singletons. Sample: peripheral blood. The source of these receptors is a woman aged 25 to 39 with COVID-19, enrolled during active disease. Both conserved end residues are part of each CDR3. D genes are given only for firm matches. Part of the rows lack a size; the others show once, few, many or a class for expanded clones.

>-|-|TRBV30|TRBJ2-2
CAWSLGADTGELFF
TGTGCCTGGAGCTTAGGGGCGGACACCGGGGAGCTGTTTTTT
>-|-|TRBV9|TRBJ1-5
CASSVGAANQPQHF
TGTGCCAGCAGCGTAGGGGCTGCTAATCAGCCCCAGCATTTT
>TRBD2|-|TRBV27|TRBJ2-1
CASSLGLAVYNEQFF
TGTGCCAGCAGTTTAGGCCTAGCGGTCTACAATGAGCAGTTCTTC
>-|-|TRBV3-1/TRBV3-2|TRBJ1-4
CASSTNRGGGEKLFF
TGTGCCAGCAGCACGAATAGAGGGGGTGGTGAAAAACTGTTTTTT
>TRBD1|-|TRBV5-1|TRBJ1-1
CASSLEAGQANTEAFF
TGCGCCAGCAGCTTGGAGGCGGGACAGGCGAACACTGAAGCTTTCTTT
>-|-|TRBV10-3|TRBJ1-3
CAISYTGPSGNTIYF
TGTGCCATCAGTTACACAGGGCCCTCTGGAAACACCATATATTTT
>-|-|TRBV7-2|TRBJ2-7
CASSLERATYEQYF
TGTGCCAGCAGCTTGGAGCGGGCGACCTACGAGCAGTACTTC
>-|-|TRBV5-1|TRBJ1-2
CASSLAWRGGDGYTF
TGCGCCAGCAGCTTGGCCTGGAGGGGCGGTGATGGCTACACCTTC
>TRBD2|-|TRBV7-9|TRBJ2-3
CASSLAFGLAGVPDTQYF
TGTGCCAGCAGCTTAGCGTTTGGGCTAGCGGGAGTACCAGATACGCAGTATTTT
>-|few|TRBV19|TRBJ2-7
CASTGEGGQYEQYF
TGTGCCAGCACCGGGGAGGGGGGACAATACGAGCAGTACTTC
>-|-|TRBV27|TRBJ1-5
CASRAAGSNQPQHF
TGTGCCAGCAGGGCGGCTGGTAGCAATCAGCCCCAGCATTTT
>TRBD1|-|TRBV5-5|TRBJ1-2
CASSLESRDRAGGYTF
TGTGCCAGCAGCTTAGAGAGCCGGGACAGGGCAGGTGGCTACACCTTC
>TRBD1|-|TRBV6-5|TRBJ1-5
CASSKQGKGQPQHF
TGTGCCAGCAGCAAACAGGGGAAGGGTCAGCCCCAGCATTTT
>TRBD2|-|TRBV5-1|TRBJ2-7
CASSLGIGTTSYEQYF
TGCGCCAGCAGCTTGGGCATAGGGACTACCTCCTACGAGCAGTACTTC
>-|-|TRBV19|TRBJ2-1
CASSGQRSYNEQFF
TGTGCCAGTAGTGGACAGCGCTCCTACAATGAGCAGTTCTTC
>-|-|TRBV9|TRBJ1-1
CASSVLAKNTEAFF
TGTGCCAGCAGCGTACTCGCGAAGAACACTGAAGCTTTCTTT
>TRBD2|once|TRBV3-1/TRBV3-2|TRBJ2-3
CASSQDFGLAGGTDTQYF
TGTGCCAGCAGCCAAGATTTCGGACTAGCGGGCGGCACAGATACGCAGTATTTT
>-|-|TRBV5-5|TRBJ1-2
CASSRGEIGYTF
TGTGCCAGCAGTCGCGGTGAGATAGGCTACACCTTC
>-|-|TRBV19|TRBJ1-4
CASSIRQGGEKLFF
TGTGCCAGTAGTATTCGGCAGGGTGGTGAAAAACTGTTTTTT
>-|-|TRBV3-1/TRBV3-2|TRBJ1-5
CASSQDLPRGGWNQPQHF
TGTGCCAGCAGCCAAGATCTCCCAAGGGGTGGGTGGAATCAGCCCCAGCATTTT
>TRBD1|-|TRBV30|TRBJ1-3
CAWSGDRDGTIYF
TGTGCCTGGAGTGGGGACAGAGACGGCACCATATATTTT
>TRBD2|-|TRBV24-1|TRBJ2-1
CATSEIGRGNEQFF
TGTGCCACCAGTGAGATCGGGAGGGGGAATGAGCAGTTCTTC
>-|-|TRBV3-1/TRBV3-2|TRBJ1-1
CASSQGQGIRNTEAFF
TGTGCCAGCAGCCAAGGGCAGGGGATTCGGAACACTGAAGCTTTCTTT
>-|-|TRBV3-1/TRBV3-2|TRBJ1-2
CASSPGAAGPNYGYTF
TGTGCCAGCAGCCCAGGGGCTGCCGGCCCTAACTATGGCTACACCTTC
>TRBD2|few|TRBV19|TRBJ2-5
CASSIISGSAGQETQYF
TGTGCCAGTAGTATAATAAGCGGGAGCGCGGGCCAAGAGACCCAGTACTTC
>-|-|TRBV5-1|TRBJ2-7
CASSIDPKTYEQYF
TGCGCCAGCAGTATAGATCCGAAAACCTACGAGCAGTACTTC
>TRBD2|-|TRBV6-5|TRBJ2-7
CASSYSSLAGGNEQYF
TGTGCCAGCAGTTACTCTAGCCTAGCGGGAGGTAACGAGCAGTACTTC
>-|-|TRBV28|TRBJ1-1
CASSLDNRATEAFF
TGTGCCAGCAGTTTGGACAACAGAGCCACTGAAGCTTTCTTT
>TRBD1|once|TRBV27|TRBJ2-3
CASGPGQGLMATQYF
TGTGCCAGCGGACCGGGACAGGGATTAATGGCCACGCAGTATTTT
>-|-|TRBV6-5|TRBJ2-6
CASSYSASGANVLTF
TGTGCCAGCAGTTACTCGGCCTCTGGGGCCAACGTCCTGACTTTC
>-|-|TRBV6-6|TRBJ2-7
CASTNSGHEQYF
TGTGCCAGCACTAACAGTGGCCACGAGCAGTACTTC
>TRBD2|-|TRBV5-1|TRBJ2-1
CASSLGGLAGGHEQFF
TGCGCCAGCAGCTTGGGAGGGCTAGCGGGAGGGCATGAGCAGTTCTTC
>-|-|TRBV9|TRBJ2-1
CASSVDRSQGFYNEQFF
TGTGCCAGCAGCGTAGATAGGTCGCAGGGATTCTACAATGAGCAGTTCTTC
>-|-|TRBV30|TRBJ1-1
CAWRHSNWNTEAFF
TGTGCCTGGAGGCACAGTAACTGGAACACTGAAGCTTTCTTT
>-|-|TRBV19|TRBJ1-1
CASSNIGEAFF
TGTGCCAGTAGTAACATTGGTGAAGCTTTCTTT
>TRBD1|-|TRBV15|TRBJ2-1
CATSRVRTGGPYNEQFF
TGTGCCACCAGCAGAGTCCGGACAGGGGGTCCATACAATGAGCAGTTCTTC
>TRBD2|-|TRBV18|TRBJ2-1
CASSPGWTSGNNEQFF
TGTGCCAGCTCACCAGGGTGGACTAGCGGAAACAATGAGCAGTTCTTC
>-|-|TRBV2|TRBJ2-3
CASSPGLGTDTQYF
TGTGCCAGCAGCCCGGGACTCGGCACAGATACGCAGTATTTT
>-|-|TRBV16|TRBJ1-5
CASSQRQGDQPQHF
TGTGCCAGCAGCCAACGTCAGGGCGATCAGCCCCAGCATTTT
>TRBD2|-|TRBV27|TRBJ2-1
CASRELAGEGWLPYNEQFF
TGTGCCAGCAGGGAACTAGCGGGAGAAGGATGGCTCCCCTACAATGAGCAGTTCTTC
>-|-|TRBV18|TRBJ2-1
CASSPPAYNEQFF
TGTGCCAGCTCACCACCGGCATACAATGAGCAGTTCTTC
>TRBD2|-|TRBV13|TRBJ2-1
CASSLGLSVAGNGDNEQFF
TGTGCCAGCAGCTTAGGCCTAAGCGTAGCGGGCAACGGGGACAATGAGCAGTTCTTC
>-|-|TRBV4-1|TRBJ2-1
CASSPGISYNEQFF
TGCGCCAGCAGCCCCGGGATCTCATACAATGAGCAGTTCTTC
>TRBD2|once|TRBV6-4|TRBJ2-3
CASSEAGGYTTQYF
TGTGCCAGCAGTGAAGCGGGAGGTTATACTACGCAGTATTTT
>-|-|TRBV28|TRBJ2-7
CASSSPWQGDGHEQYF
TGTGCCAGCAGTAGTCCTTGGCAGGGTGATGGCCACGAGCAGTACTTC
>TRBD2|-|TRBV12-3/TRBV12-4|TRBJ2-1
CASTKAGGNEQFF
TGTGCCAGCACCAAAGCCGGGGGGAATGAGCAGTTCTTC
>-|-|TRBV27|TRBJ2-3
CASSPRTNRVADTQYF
TGTGCCAGCAGTCCCCGGACAAACAGGGTTGCAGATACGCAGTATTTT
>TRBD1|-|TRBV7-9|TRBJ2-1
CASSPSGTGFGSYNEQFF
TGTGCCAGCAGCCCCTCCGGGACAGGGTTTGGCTCCTACAATGAGCAGTTCTTC
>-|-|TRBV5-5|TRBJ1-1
CASSRPENTEAFF
TGTGCCAGCAGCCGCCCAGAGAACACTGAAGCTTTCTTT
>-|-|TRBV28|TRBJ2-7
CASTNAGQNYEQYF
TGTGCCAGCACCAATGCGGGACAGAACTACGAGCAGTACTTC
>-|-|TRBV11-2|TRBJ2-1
CASSLARGVLNEQFF
TGTGCCAGCAGCTTAGCTCGGGGAGTACTAAATGAGCAGTTCTTC